Presented here are 13 T cell receptor beta chains from one specimen sequenced in a study of shared clonotypes between healthy human individuals. Data came from immunoSEQ multiplex PCR; TCRdb stores just in-frame clones and leaves some out. The data contain hundreds of thousands of clones, over 65% of them singletons. What was sequenced was memory CD4+ T cells sorted from blood. Subset meaning: CD45RA-negative fraction. The receptors were sampled from a woman aged 30 to 39 in good health.

CDR3 coding DNA: TGTGCCAGCAGTACGACTAGCGGGAGGGCCCCTGAGCAGTTCTTC. Protein product: CASSTTSGRAPEQFF. The V gene is TRBV27, the J gene TRBJ2-1; 14 bases align to TRBD2. V dropped 5 bases and J dropped 9; count of bases not matched to a gene: 6. The length of the CDR3 is 15 residues. Germline CDR1 and CDR2: MNHEY and SMNVEV (reference sequence).

V is TRBV5-5 and J is TRBJ2-4; D gene uncertain. The germline gives CDR1 SGHKS, CDR2 YYEKEE (reference sequence). The CDR3 contains 15 residues. The V end was cut by 3 bases, the J end by 0 bases, with 10 bases between. The CDR3 is CASSWQLLAKNIQYF. The CDR3 DNA sequence: TGTGCCAGCAGCTGGCAGCTCCTAGCCAAAAACATTCAGTACTTC.

V usage is TRBV5-1 and J usage is TRBJ2-5, with 8 bases matching TRBD2. With 4 bases clipped from V and 3 bases from J, the junction kept 5 bases outside the gene matches. CDR1 SGHRS and CDR2 YFSETQ come from the germline V gene. The CDR3 is 14 amino acids. In DNA form, the CDR3 reads TGCGCCAGCAGCACCGGGACTAGTAAAGAGACCCAGTACTTC. This encodes CASSTGTSKETQYF.

V gene TRBV19 combines with J gene TRBJ2-2; 9 bases align to TRBD1. There are 16 residues in the CDR3. J lost 3 bases, V lost 4 bases, and 6 bases had no gene match. CDR1 is LNHDA and CDR2 is SQIVND in the germline V gene (reference sequence). CDR3 loop: CASSKSGQGDTGELFF. CDR3 sequence (DNA): TGTGCCAGTAGTAAGTCGGGACAGGGTGACACCGGGGAGCTGTTTTTT.

V is TRBV4-2 and J is TRBJ2-1; D is ambiguous. CDR1 is LGHNA, CDR2 YNFKEQ, per germline. The CDR3 runs to 11 residues. Trimming removed 1 base from V and 10 bases from J, with 5 bases in between. The CDR3 DNA is TGTGCCAGCAGCCAAGGACTGGAGCAGTTCTTC. This gives the protein CASSQGLEQFF.

The chain is built from TRBV7-8 and TRBJ1-1; 12 bases line up with TRBD1. This CDR3 is built from 16 residues. Germline trimming cut 6 bases from V and 10 bases from J; bases unmatched to any gene: 15. Germline assignment: CDR1 SGHVS and CDR2 FQNEAQ. CDR3 DNA sequence: TGTGCCAGCAGTCTCAGACGGGACAGGGGGCTAGATGGAGCTTTCTTT. It specifies CASSLRRDRGLDGAFF.

The rearrangement joins TRBV7-8 to TRBJ2-1; no definite D call. Trimming cost V 5 bases and J 1 base, with 12 bases left between them. The CDR3 runs 15 residues. The germline CDR1 and CDR2 sequences are SGHVS and FQNEAQ. The CDR3 DNA is TGTGCCAGCAGCCTATCTTTCGCGTCCTACAATGAGCAGTTCTTC. Translation gives CASSLSFASYNEQFF. The full variable domain, completed using reference TRBV7-8 and TRBJ2-1, is GAGVSQSPRYKVAKRGQDVALRCDPISGHVSLFWYQQALGQGPEFLTYFQNEAQLDKSGLPSDRFFAERPEGSVSTLKIQRTQQEDSAVYLCASSLSFASYNEQFFGPGTRLTVL.

V and J are TRBV7-8 and TRBJ2-1, with TRBD2 matching over 11 bases. V lost 5 bases and J lost 7; bases outside the gene matches: 10. The germline gives CDR1 SGHVS, CDR2 FQNEAQ. This CDR3 has 16 amino acids. The CDR3 DNA reads as TGTGCCAGCAGCCCAACGACTAGCGGGGTAAGGAATGAGCAGTTCTTC. Protein product: CASSPTTSGVRNEQFF.

This chain connects TRBV28 to TRBJ1-6; D unresolved. V gave up 7 bases and J gave up 10 bases, with 17 bases separating them. This CDR3 has 14 amino acids. Germline CDR1 and CDR2: MDHEN and SYDVKM. Here the CDR3 reads CASTDKSSDSPLHF. The CDR3 region has the DNA TGTGCCAGCACCGACAAAAGTAGTGACTCACCCCTCCACTTT. Looking up the rest from reference TRBV28 and TRBJ1-6 gives the full variable domain: DVKVTQSSRYLVKRTGEKVFLECVQDMDHENMFWYRQDPGLGLRLIYFSYDVKMKEKGDIPEGYSVSREKKERFSLILESASTNQTSMYLCASTDKSSDSPLHFGNGTRLTVT.

The gene calls are TRBV18 and TRBJ2-7; D ambiguous. The CDR3 has 14 amino acids. Trimming took off 3 bases at V and 3 bases at J, with 12 bases between the two ends. CDR1 and CDR2 (germline): KGHSH, LQKENI. CDR3 loop: CASSPQENYYEQYF. The CDR3 nucleotides are TGTGCCAGCTCACCGCAGGAGAACTACTACGAGCAGTACTTC.

The chain uses TRBV28 and TRBJ2-1; 10 bases are a match to TRBD2. This CDR3 is built from 17 residues. V lost 2 bases, J lost 4 bases, and 8 bases stayed unmatched. Germline CDR1 MDHEN, CDR2 SYDVKM. Here the CDR3 DNA reads TGTGCCAGCAGTTTAATGGCTAGCGGGAGACCTTACAATGAGCAGTTCTTC. Encoded protein: CASSLMASGRPYNEQFF.

The V gene is TRBV6-1, the J gene TRBJ1-5; 7 nucleotides align to TRBD1. After removal of 6 bases from V and 4 bases from J, the junction contained 9 bases not matched to a gene. Germline values: CDR1 MNHNS, CDR2 SASEGT. CDR3 size: 15 residues. CDR3 sequence reads: CASSLGTVGNQPQHF. DNA of the CDR3: TGTGCCAGCAGCCTAGGGACAGTCGGTAATCAGCCCCAGCATTTT.

This chain uses TRBV10-3 with TRBJ1-5; unclear D gene. The V gene's germline CDR1 is ENHRY and CDR2 SYGVKD. The V end lost 2 bases, the J end lost 10 bases, and 12 bases lay between the germline ends. The CDR3 extends over 13 amino acids. CDR3 sequence (DNA): TGTGCCATCAGTGAGGCAACAATCAGCCCCCAGCATTTT. This codes for CAISEATISPQHF.